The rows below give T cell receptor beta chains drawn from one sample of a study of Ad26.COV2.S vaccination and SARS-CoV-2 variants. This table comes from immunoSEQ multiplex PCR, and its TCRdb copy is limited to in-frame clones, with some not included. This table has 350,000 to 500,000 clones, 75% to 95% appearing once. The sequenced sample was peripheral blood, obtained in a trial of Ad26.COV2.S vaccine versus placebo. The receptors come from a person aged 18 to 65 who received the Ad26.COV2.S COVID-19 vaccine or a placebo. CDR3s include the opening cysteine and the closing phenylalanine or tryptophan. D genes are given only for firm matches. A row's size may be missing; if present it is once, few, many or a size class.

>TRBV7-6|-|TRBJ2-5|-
TGTGCCAGCAGCTTAGTGGCTACAGGGATTAACAAGACCCAGTACTTC
CASSLVATGINKTQYF
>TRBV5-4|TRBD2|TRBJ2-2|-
TGTGCCAGCAGCTTGTTAGCGGGAGGTGGGAGAACCGGGGAGCTGTTTTTT
CASSLLAGGGRTGELFF
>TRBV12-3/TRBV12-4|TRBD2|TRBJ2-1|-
TGTGCCAGCAGCCCCACTAGCGGGAGGCAGTTCTTC
CASSPTSGRQFF
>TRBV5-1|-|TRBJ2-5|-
TGCGCCAGCAGCTTGGGACAGACTTTTATTCAAGAGACCCAGTACTTC
CASSLGQTFIQETQYF
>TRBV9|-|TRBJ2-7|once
TGTGCCAGCAGCGTAGGGGACCGCAACTACGAGCAGTACTTC
CASSVGDRNYEQYF
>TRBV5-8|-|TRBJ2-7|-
TGTGCCAGCAGCAGACGGGACGGTAACTCCTACGAGCAGTACTTC
CASSRRDGNSYEQYF
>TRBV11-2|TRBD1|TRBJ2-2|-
TGTGCCAGCAGCCCCGGGACAGCCTTAGGAGGGGAGCTGTTTTTT
CASSPGTALGGELFF
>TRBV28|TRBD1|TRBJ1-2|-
TGTGCCAGCAGGCCAGGGGGTCTCTATGGCTACACCTTC
CASRPGGLYGYTF
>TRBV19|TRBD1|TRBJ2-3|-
TGTGCCAGTAGTATAGGGACAGGGGAGGGAGATACGCAGTATTTT
CASSIGTGEGDTQYF
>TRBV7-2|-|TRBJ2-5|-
TGTGCCAGCAGCACCCGTATACAAGAGACCCAGTACTTC
CASSTRIQETQYF
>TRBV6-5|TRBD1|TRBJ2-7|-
TGTGCCAGCAGTTACCTACCGGGACAGGGAGCCTACGAGCAGTACTTC
CASSYLPGQGAYEQYF
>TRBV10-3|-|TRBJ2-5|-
TGTGCCACCGGGACCGGGGCCCAAGAGACCCAGTACTTC
CATGTGAQETQYF
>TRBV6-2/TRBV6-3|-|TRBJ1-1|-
TGTGCCAGCAGTTACTCGTGGGCAGGGAACACTGAAGCTTTCTTT
CASSYSWAGNTEAFF
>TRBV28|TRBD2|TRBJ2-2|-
TGTGCCAGCAGTCCCTCCGGGACTAGCGGGAGGTTCGGGGAGCTGTTTTTT
CASSPSGTSGRFGELFF
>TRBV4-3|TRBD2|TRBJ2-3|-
TGCGCCAGCAGTAAACTTAGCGGGAGCGGAACAGATACGCAGTATTTT
CASSKLSGSGTDTQYF
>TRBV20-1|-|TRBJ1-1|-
TGCAGTGCTAGGAGGGTCACTGAAGCTTTCTTT
CSARRVTEAFF
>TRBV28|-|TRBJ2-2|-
TGTGCCAGCAGTTTTGGGGGGGCTCGGGTCACCGGGGAGCTGTTTTTT
CASSFGGARVTGELFF
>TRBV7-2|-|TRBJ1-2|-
TGTGCCAGCAGCTTAGATTGGGGGGATGGCTACACCTTC
CASSLDWGDGYTF
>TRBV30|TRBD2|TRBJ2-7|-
TGTGCCTGGAGTGTAGGGGCTAGCGGCTACGAGCAGTACTTC
CAWSVGASGYEQYF
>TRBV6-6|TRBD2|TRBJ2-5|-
TGTGCCAGCAAGGCGGGACTAATACCGGAGACCCAGTACTTC
CASKAGLIPETQYF
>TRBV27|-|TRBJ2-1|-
TGTGCCAGCAGCCCGGGGAGCTCCTACAATGAGCAGTTCTTC
CASSPGSSYNEQFF
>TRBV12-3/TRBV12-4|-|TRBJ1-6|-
TGTGCCAGCAGTTTACAGTACTTACCCCTCCACTTT
CASSLQYLPLHF
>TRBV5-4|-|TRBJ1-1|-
TGTGCCAGCAGCTTAGGCCCAGACCGGGGCACTGAAGCTTTCTTT
CASSLGPDRGTEAFF
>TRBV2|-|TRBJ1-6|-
TGTGCCAGCAGTGAGGGAGGCTCCTATAATTCACCCCTCCACTTT
CASSEGGSYNSPLHF
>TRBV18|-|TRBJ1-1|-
TGTGCCAGCTCACCAACTCAGGCAGTGAACACTGAAGCTTTCTTT
CASSPTQAVNTEAFF
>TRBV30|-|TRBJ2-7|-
TGTGCCTGGACCCCCCCAGTAACCTACGAGCAGTACTTC
CAWTPPVTYEQYF
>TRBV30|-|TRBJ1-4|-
TGTGCCTGGAGTGTACCATATCGACCCGAAAAACTGTTTTTT
CAWSVPYRPEKLFF
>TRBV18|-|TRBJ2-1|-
TGTGCCAGCTCACCCCCCCATGGCGACAATGAGCAGTTCTTC
CASSPPHGDNEQFF
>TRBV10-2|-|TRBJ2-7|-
TGCGCCAGCATCCACGGCGGGGACACCCGGGGAGAGCAGTACTTC
CASIHGGDTRGEQYF